Listed here are 19 T cell receptor beta chains from one sample, sequenced in a study of T cells in localized non-small cell lung cancer. Some clones are missing from TCRdb's copy, which holds only in-frame ones; the method was immunoSEQ multiplex PCR. The sample includes approximately 20,000 clones, 65% to 85% of them seen just once. Sequenced here: peripheral blood, sampled before any cancer treatment. The receptors originated from a man aged 35 to 70 with stage I lung adenocarcinoma.

The chain recombines TRBV11-2 with TRBJ2-7, with 10 nucleotides matching TRBD2. The CDR3 is 14 amino acids. The V gene's germline CDR1 is SGHAT and CDR2 FQNNGV. Trimming at V came to 3 bases and at J to 3 bases, leaving 2 bases not matched to a gene. In DNA form, the CDR3 reads TGTGCCAGCAGCTTGGCTAGCGGGAGCTACGAGCAGTACTTC. It is translated as CASSLASGSYEQYF.

This clone has only a few counts. The genes are TRBV9 and TRBJ1-5; D may be TRBD1 (6 bases). The CDR3 is 13 residues long. The V gene lost 4 bases and the J gene lost 7 bases, with 12 bases spanning the gap. Germline V gene lookup returns CDR1 SGDLS and CDR2 YYNGEE. CDR3 DNA sequence: TGTGCCAGCAGCTTACAGGGTGGACAGCCCCAGCATTTT. Translation gives CASSLQGGQPQHF.

The chain carries TRBV15 and TRBJ2-3, with TRBD2 identical over 7 bases. The V gene end was trimmed by 0 bases and the J gene end by 2 bases; junction bases not matched to a gene: 8. The V gene's germline CDR1 is LNHNV and CDR2 YYDKDF (reference sequence). The CDR3 spans 17 residues. CDR3 DNA sequence: TGTGCCACCAGCAGAGATCTCGATAGCGGGTACACAGATACGCAGTATTTT. Translated: CATSRDLDSGYTDTQYF.

V and J are TRBV5-4 and TRBJ2-5; D remains ambiguous. CDR1 SGHNT and CDR2 YYREEE come from the germline V gene (reference sequence). V lost 0 bases and J lost 5, with 8 bases in between. This CDR3 has 13 amino acids. This CDR3 is CASSLVGGETQYF. In DNA form, the CDR3 reads TGTGCCAGCAGCTTGGTTGGTGGGGAGACCCAGTACTTC.

This sequence joins TRBV6-5 and TRBJ1-1, with 7 bases fitting TRBD1. This CDR3 region has 15 residues. CDR1 MNHEY and CDR2 SVGAGI come from the germline V gene. V dropped 2 bases and J dropped 0; count of bases not matched to a gene: 3. As DNA, the CDR3 is TGTGCCAGCAGTTACGACAGGGACGTGAACACTGAAGCTTTCTTT. Protein sequence: CASSYDRDVNTEAFF.

Remarks on this clone: At one of its ends the junction is not consistent with the germline gene, which may arise from a read error. This chain connects TRBV7-9 to TRBJ1-4; D uncertain. The V gene's germline CDR1 is SEHNR and CDR2 FQNEAQ (reference sequence). The CDR3 runs 12 residues. The CDR3 spells CASSPSNGKLFF. CDR3 in DNA: TGTGCCAGCAGCCCATCGAATGGAAAACTGTTTTTT.

This chain joins TRBV27 and TRBJ2-3; D is tentatively TRBD1 or TRBD2 (5 bases each). Trimming shortened V by 11 bases and J by 3 bases, and 18 bases separated the two germline ends. The CDR3 spans 14 residues. Germline V gives CDR1 MNHEY, CDR2 SMNVEV (reference sequence). The CDR3 nucleotides are TGTGCCTCATCCCCCAGGGCGGGTACAGATACGCAGTATTTT. This sequence encodes CASSPRAGTDTQYF.

Here the CDR3 reads CASQRQFLETQYF. DNA for the CDR3: TGTGCCAGCCAAAGACAGTTTCTCGAGACCCAGTACTTC. The rearrangement joins TRBV6-5 to TRBJ2-5; D perhaps matches TRBD1 (5 bases). Germline CDR1 and CDR2: MNHEY and SVGAGI. Trimming removed 8 bases at V and 5 bases at J, with 15 bases between. The CDR3 contains 13 residues.

The chain combines TRBV19 with TRBJ1-1; D is perhaps TRBD1 (5 bases). The CDR3 consists of 14 residues. V dropped 5 bases and J dropped 1 base, with 11 bases sitting between them. The germline gives CDR1 LNHDA, CDR2 SQIVND (reference sequence). The CDR3 loop is CASSFGTENTEAFF. The CDR3 DNA reads TGTGCCAGTAGTTTCGGGACGGAGAACACTGAAGCTTTCTTT.

As regards this clone: One end of the junction does not line up with germline, which may come from a read error. The chain combines TRBV7-7 with TRBJ1-3; 7 nucleotides align to TRBD1. This CDR3 contains 15 residues. CDR1 and CDR2 (germline): SSHAT, FNYEAQ (reference sequence). CDR3 nucleotides: TGTGCTAGCAGCCGTACAGGGGCCTCTGGAAACACCATATATTTT. It translates to CASSRTGASGNTIYF.

Here the CDR3 DNA reads TGTGCCAGCAGTATAGACTTGGGGAGGTCCGGGGAGCTGTTTTTT. Protein product: CASSIDLGRSGELFF. The chain combines TRBV5-4 with TRBJ2-2; D might be TRBD2 (6 bases). With 5 bases removed from V and 6 bases from J, the gap between germline ends came to 17 bases. Germline assignment: CDR1 SGHNT and CDR2 YYREEE (reference sequence). The CDR3 totals 15 residues. The complete variable domain, with remaining parts taken from reference TRBV5-4 and TRBJ2-2, reads ETGVTQSPTHLIKTRGQQVTLRCSSQSGHNTVSWYQQALGQGPQFIFQYYREEENGRGNFPPRFSGLQFPNYSSELNVNALELDDSALYLCASSIDLGRSGELFFGEGSRLTVL.

V gene TRBV28 combines with J gene TRBJ1-2; unclear D gene. The CDR3 is 13 residues long. The germline CDR1 and CDR2 sequences are MDHEN and SYDVKM. Trimming left V 4 bases short and J 4 bases short, with 10 bases between. The CDR3 loop reads CASSSVRSYGYTF. The CDR3 region has the DNA TGTGCCAGCAGTTCCGTTCGGTCCTATGGCTACACCTTC.

V is TRBV27 and J is TRBJ2-1; no firm D call. In germline, CDR1 is MNHEY, CDR2 SMNVEV (reference sequence). The V and J ends lost 0 bases and 4 bases respectively, with 10 bases between them. CDR3 length: 15 residues. The CDR3 loop is CASSLSSLEYNEQFF. CDR3 bases: TGTGCCAGCAGTTTATCGTCGTTAGAATACAATGAGCAGTTCTTC.

The chain couples TRBV7-6 to TRBJ2-7; 15 bases map to TRBD2. Losses at the gene ends were 5 bases for V and 3 bases for J; bases not matched to a gene: 5. The CDR3 sequence is 16 residues long. From germline, CDR1 is SGHVS and CDR2 FNYEAQ. The CDR3 region has the DNA TGTGCCAGCAGCCCGGGACTAGCGGGGGGTATCTACGAGCAGTACTTC. Amino acids: CASSPGLAGGIYEQYF.

V gene TRBV13 combines with J gene TRBJ2-3; D uncertain. Germline values: CDR1 PRHDT, CDR2 FYEKMQ (reference sequence). Trimming removed 5 bases at V and 2 bases at J, with 14 bases between. This CDR3 is built from 15 residues. This chain's CDR3 is CASSPTFGNTDTQYF. For the CDR3, the DNA is TGTGCCAGCAGCCCAACGTTCGGCAACACAGATACGCAGTATTTT. The whole variable domain, remainder taken from reference TRBV13 and TRBJ2-3, is AAGVIQSPRHLIKEKRETATLKCYPIPRHDTVYWYQQGPGQDPQFLISFYEKMQSDKGSIPDRFSAQQFSDYHSELNMSSLELGDSALYFCASSPTFGNTDTQYFGPGTRLTVL.

The rearrangement joins TRBV19 to TRBJ1-2; no definite D call. CDR1 is LNHDA and CDR2 is SQIVND in the germline V gene (reference sequence). This CDR3 has 13 amino acids. The V end lost 4 bases, the J end lost 3 bases, and 9 bases lay between the germline ends. The CDR3 loop is CASSTPPYYGYTF. The CDR3 bases are TGTGCCAGTAGTACTCCGCCCTACTATGGCTACACCTTC.

The chain recombines TRBV13 with TRBJ2-7; D may correspond to TRBD1 or TRBD2 (5 bases each). CDR3 size: 15 residues. The V end lost 2 bases, the J end lost 6 bases, and 17 bases lay between the germline ends. The germline gives CDR1 PRHDT, CDR2 FYEKMQ (reference sequence). The chain's CDR3 is CASSLYKGRRSEQYF. CDR3 coding DNA: TGTGCCAGCAGCTTATACAAGGGGAGACGAAGCGAGCAGTACTTC.

This clone was observed a few times. V and J are TRBV11-2 and TRBJ1-6; TRBD1 might be the D (5 bases). V was pared by 4 bases and J by 3 bases, with 10 bases between. Germline V gene sequence: CDR1 SGHAT, CDR2 FQNNGV. The CDR3 is made up of 15 amino acids. The CDR3 sequence is CASSSRDGYNSPLHF. The DNA of the CDR3 is TGTGCCAGCAGCTCCCGGGACGGCTATAATTCACCCCTCCACTTT.

The DNA of the CDR3 is TGTGCCATCAGTGAAAGACAGGGGGCACTCTCTGGGGCCAACGTCCTGACTTTC. It is translated as CAISERQGALSGANVLTF. The rearrangement joins TRBV10-3 to TRBJ2-6; 10 bases align to TRBD1. The CDR3 runs to 18 residues. V was clipped by 3 bases and J by 0 bases; unmatched bases: 5. The germline gives CDR1 ENHRY, CDR2 SYGVKD.